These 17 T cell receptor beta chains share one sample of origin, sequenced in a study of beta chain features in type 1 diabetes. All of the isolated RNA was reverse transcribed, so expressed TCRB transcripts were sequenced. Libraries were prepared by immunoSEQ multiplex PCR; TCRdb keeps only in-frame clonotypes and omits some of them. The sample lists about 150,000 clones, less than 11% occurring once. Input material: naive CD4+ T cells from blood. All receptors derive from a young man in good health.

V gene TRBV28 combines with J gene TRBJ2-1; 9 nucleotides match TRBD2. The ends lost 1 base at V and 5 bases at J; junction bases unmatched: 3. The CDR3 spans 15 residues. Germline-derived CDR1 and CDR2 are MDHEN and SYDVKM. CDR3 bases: TGTGCCAGCAGTTTATCCGGCGGGGGGGACAATGAGCAGTTCTTC. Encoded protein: CASSLSGGGDNEQFF.

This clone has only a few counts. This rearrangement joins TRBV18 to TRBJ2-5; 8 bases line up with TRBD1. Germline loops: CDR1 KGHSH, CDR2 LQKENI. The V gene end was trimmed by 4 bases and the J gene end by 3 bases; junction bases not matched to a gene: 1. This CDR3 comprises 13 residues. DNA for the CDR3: TGTGCCAGCTCACAGGGACAGGAAGAGACCCAGTACTTC. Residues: CASSQGQEETQYF.

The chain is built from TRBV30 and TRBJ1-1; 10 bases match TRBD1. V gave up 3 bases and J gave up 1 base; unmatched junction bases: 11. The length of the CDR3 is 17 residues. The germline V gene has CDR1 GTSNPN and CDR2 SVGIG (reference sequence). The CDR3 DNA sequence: TGTGCCTGGAGGGACCGACAGGGGGCGTTGGCGAACACTGAAGCTTTCTTT. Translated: CAWRDRQGALANTEAFF.

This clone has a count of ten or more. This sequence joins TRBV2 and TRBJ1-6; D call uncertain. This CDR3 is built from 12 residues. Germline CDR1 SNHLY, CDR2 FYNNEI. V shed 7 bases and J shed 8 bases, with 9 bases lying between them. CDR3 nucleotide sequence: TGTGCCAGCACCGGGGAACATTCACCCCTCCACTTT. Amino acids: CASTGEHSPLHF.

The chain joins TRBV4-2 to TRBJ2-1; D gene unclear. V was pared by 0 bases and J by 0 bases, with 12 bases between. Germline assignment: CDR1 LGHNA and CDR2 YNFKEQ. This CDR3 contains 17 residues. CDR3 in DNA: TGTGCCAGCAGCCAAGATGAGGTCCATAGCTCCTACAATGAGCAGTTCTTC. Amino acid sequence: CASSQDEVHSSYNEQFF.

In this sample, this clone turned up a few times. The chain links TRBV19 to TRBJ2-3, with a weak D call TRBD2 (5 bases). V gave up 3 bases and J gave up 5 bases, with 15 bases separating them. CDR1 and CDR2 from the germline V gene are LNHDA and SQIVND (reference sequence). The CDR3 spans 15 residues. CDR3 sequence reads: CASSIPPFGRDTQYF. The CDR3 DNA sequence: TGTGCCAGTAGTATCCCTCCATTTGGGAGAGATACGCAGTATTTT. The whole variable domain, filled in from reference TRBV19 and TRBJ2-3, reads DGGITQSPKYLFRKEGQNVTLSCEQNLNHDAMYWYRQDPGQGLRLIYYSQIVNDFQKGDIAEGYSVSREKKESFPLTVTSAQKNPTAFYLCASSIPPFGRDTQYFGPGTRLTVL.

CDR3 protein: CASSHPETGFRYNSPLHF. CDR3 coding DNA: TGTGCCAGCAGCCACCCCGAGACAGGGTTTCGCTATAATTCACCCCTCCACTTT. The rearrangement uses TRBV7-2 and TRBJ1-6; TRBD1 agrees at 7 bases. Per the germline V gene, CDR1 is SGHTA and CDR2 is FQGNSA. The CDR3 is 18 amino acids. With 5 bases clipped from V and 3 bases from J, the junction kept 13 bases outside the gene matches.

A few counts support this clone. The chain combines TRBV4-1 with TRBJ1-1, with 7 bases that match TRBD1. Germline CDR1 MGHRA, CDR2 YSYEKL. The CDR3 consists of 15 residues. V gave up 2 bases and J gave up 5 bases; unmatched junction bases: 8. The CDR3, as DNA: TGCGCCAGCAGCCAACCGGGACAGAAGATTACTGAAGCTTTCTTT. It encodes CASSQPGQKITEAFF.

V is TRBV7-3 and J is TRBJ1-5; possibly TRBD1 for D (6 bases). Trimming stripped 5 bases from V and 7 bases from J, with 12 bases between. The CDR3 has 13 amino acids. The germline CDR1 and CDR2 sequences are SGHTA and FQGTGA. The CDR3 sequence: CASSPNRDQPQHF. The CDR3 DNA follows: TGTGCCAGCAGCCCCAACAGGGACCAGCCCCAGCATTTT.

For the CDR3, the DNA is TGTGCCAGCAGCTTAGGCGGCTTGGGGGCGAGAGAGACCCAGTACTTC. Its protein is CASSLGGLGARETQYF. The rearrangement uses TRBV7-7 and TRBJ2-5; the D gene is possibly TRBD1 (6 bases). This CDR3 has 16 residues. Germline V gene sequence: CDR1 SSHAT, CDR2 FNYEAQ (reference sequence). V lost 1 base and J 4 bases, leaving 16 bases between the germline ends.

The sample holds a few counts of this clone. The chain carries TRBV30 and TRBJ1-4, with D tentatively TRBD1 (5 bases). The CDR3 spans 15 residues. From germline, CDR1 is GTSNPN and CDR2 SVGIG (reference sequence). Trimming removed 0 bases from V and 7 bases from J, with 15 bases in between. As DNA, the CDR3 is TGTGCCTGGAGTGTTAAGGCAACCGGGGGTGAAAAACTGTTTTTT. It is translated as CAWSVKATGGEKLFF.

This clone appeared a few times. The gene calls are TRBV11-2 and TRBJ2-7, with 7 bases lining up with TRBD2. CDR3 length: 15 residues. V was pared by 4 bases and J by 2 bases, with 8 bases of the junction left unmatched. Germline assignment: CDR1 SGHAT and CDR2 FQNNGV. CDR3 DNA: TGTGCCAGCAGCTCGGGGGGTATCGCCCCCTACGAGCAGTACTTC. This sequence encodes CASSSGGIAPYEQYF.

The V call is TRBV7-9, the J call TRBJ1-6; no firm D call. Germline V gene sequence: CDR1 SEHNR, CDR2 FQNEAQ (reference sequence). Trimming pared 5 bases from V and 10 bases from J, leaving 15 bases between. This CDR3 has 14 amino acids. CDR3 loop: CASSTGSSYSPLHF. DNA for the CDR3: TGTGCCAGCAGCACCGGGTCCAGTTACTCACCCCTCCACTTT. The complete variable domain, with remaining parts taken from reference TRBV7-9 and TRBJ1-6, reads DTGVSQNPRHKITKRGQNVTFRCDPISEHNRLYWYRQTLGQGPEFLTYFQNEAQLEKSRLLSDRFSAERPKGSFSTLEIQRTEQGDSAMYLCASSTGSSYSPLHFGNGTRLTVT.

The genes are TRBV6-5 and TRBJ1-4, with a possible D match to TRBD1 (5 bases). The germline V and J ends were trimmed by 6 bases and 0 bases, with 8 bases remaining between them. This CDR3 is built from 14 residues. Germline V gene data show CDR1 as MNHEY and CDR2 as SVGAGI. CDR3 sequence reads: CASRETATNEKLFF. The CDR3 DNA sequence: TGTGCCAGCAGAGAGACAGCAACTAATGAAAAACTGTTTTTT.

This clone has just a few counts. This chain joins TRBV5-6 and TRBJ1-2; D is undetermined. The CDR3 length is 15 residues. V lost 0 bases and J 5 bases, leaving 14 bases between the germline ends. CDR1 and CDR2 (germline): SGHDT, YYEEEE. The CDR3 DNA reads TGTGCCAGCAGCTTGGCTGGGGTACCGGGGTATGGCTACACCTTC. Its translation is CASSLAGVPGYGYTF.

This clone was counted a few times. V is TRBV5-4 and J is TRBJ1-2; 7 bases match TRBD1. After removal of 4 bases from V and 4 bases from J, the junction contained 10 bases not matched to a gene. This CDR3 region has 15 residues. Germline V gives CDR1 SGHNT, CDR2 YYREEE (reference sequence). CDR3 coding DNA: TGTGCCAGCAGCCTACGGGACAGAGACCCCTATGGCTACACCTTC. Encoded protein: CASSLRDRDPYGYTF.

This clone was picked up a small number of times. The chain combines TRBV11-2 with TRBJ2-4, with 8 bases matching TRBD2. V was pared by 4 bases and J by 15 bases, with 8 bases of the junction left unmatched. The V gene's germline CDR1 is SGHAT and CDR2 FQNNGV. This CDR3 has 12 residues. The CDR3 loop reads CASSSGGAYGYF. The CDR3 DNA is TGTGCCAGCAGCTCGGGGGGGGCCTATGGGTACTTC.